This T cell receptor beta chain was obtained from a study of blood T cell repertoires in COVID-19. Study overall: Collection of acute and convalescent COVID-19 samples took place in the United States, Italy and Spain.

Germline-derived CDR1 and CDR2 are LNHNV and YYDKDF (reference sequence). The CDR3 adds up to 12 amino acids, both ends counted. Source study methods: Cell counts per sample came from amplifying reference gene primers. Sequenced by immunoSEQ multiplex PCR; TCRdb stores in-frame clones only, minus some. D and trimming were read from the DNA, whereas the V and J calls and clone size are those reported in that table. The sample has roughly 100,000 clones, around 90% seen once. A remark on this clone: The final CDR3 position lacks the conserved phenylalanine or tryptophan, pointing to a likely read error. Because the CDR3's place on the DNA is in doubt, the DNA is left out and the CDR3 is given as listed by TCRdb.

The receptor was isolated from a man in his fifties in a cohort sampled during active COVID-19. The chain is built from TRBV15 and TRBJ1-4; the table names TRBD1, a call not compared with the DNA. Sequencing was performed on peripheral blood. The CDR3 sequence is CATSGPDRKVWV.